The next 20 T cell receptor beta chains were all read from a single sample in a study of response to subunit inactivated influenza vaccine. MiXCR, applied by TCRdb to the RT-PCR reads, yields one record per CDR3 protein. The table has over 650,000 distinct CDR3 sequences, around a sixth seen once. The sample in question was PBMCs from blood, obtained more than 4 days after vaccination. These receptors all stem from a man aged 50-59 years who received an inactivated influenza vaccine.

The CDR3 sequence is CASSTDRVDGNTIYF. The CDR3 coding sequence is TGTGCCAGCAGCACCGACAGGGTGGATGGAAACACCATATATTTT. The chain uses TRBV9 and TRBJ1-3, with TRBD1 matching over 7 bases. The V segment lost 4 bases and the J segment 3 bases; nucleotides outside the gene matches: 7. Germline CDR1 is SGDLS and CDR2 is YYNGEE. The CDR3 covers 15 residues.

This sequence joins TRBV11-2 and TRBJ2-2, with a weak D call TRBD1 (6 bases). The CDR3 is made up of 19 amino acids. CDR1 and CDR2 from the germline V gene are SGHAT and FQNNGV. V gave up 3 bases and J gave up 0 bases, with 20 bases separating them. Here the CDR3 reads CASSFQPLLTGPNTGELFF. As DNA, the CDR3 is TGTGCCAGCAGCTTCCAACCCTTACTGACAGGCCCGAACACCGGGGAGCTGTTTTTT. The full variable domain, in which reference TRBV11-2 and TRBJ2-2 provide the parts outside the CDR3, is EAGVAQSPRYKIIEKRQSVAFWCNPISGHATLYWYQQILGQGPKLLIQFQNNGVVDDSQLPKDRFSAERLKGVDSTLKIQPAKLEDSAVYLCASSFQPLLTGPNTGELFFGEGSRLTVL.

The chain is built from TRBV28 and TRBJ1-1; D remains ambiguous. Germline V gene data show CDR1 as MDHEN and CDR2 as SYDVKM. The CDR3 consists of 14 residues. V was trimmed by 2 bases and J by 7 bases, leaving 14 bases between them. The CDR3 region has the DNA TGTGCCAGCAGTTTACCCACCCTTACGGGTGAAGCTTTCTTT. This translates into CASSLPTLTGEAFF.

This chain joins TRBV12-3 or TRBV12-4 and TRBJ1-1; D unclear. Deletions cut 7 bases from V and 0 bases from J, with 12 bases between. This CDR3 comprises 14 residues. The chain's CDR3 is CASTKTPMNTEAFF. CDR3 nucleotides: TGTGCCAGCACCAAGACACCTATGAACACTGAAGCTTTCTTT.

In its sample, this clonotype was seen many times. The J gene is TRBJ1-5, the V gene TRBV7-2, with TRBD1 matching over 8 bases. Germline loops: CDR1 SGHTA, CDR2 FQGNSA. Losses at the gene ends were 4 bases for V and 6 bases for J; bases not matched to a gene: 5. The CDR3 contains 14 residues. This CDR3 reads CASSSDRARQPQHF. Written as DNA, the CDR3 is TGTGCCAGCAGCTCGGACAGGGCTCGTCAGCCCCAGCATTTT.

The gene calls are TRBV5-1 and TRBJ1-1; D might be TRBD1 (6 bases). This CDR3 region has 15 residues. Germline-derived CDR1 and CDR2 are SGHRS and YFSETQ. Trimming shortened V by 3 bases and J by 4 bases, and 16 bases separated the two germline ends. CDR3 sequence reads: CASSSGPGAGTEAFF. The CDR3 DNA reads as TGCGCCAGCAGCTCCGGCCCGGGGGCCGGCACTGAAGCTTTCTTT.

This clonotype was counted between two and nine times. The J gene is TRBJ2-7, the V gene TRBV12-3 or TRBV12-4; 10 bases agree with TRBD1. The trim removed 5 bases at V and 7 bases at J, leaving 11 bases unmatched. This CDR3 comprises 15 residues. The CDR3 DNA sequence: TGTGCCAGCAGTCCCCAGACAGGGGGCGCGGGTGAGCAGTACTTC. It codes for CASSPQTGGAGEQYF.

This chain connects TRBV25-1 to TRBJ2-7, with TRBD1 matching over 8 bases. The CDR3 is 15 amino acids. CDR1 MGHDK and CDR2 SYGVNS come from the germline V gene. The ends lost 1 base at V and 5 bases at J; junction bases unmatched: 7. The CDR3, as DNA: TGTGCCAGCAGTGAATTTGGACAGGGTTGGGACGAGCAGTACTTC. Its translation is CASSEFGQGWDEQYF.

This clonotype showed up many times. The chain combines TRBV2 with TRBJ1-4, with D unresolved. This CDR3 is 14 amino acids long. Germline V gene sequence: CDR1 SNHLY, CDR2 FYNNEI. Trimming pared 6 bases from V and 0 bases from J, leaving 8 bases between. The CDR3 protein is CASRKQATNEKLFF. In DNA form, the CDR3 reads TGTGCCAGCAGGAAACAAGCAACTAATGAAAAACTGTTTTTT.

This clonotype has only a few counts. The chain employs TRBV9 and TRBJ2-3; the match to TRBD2 covers 14 bases. Germline V gene sequence: CDR1 SGDLS, CDR2 YYNGEE. The trim removed 1 base at V and 1 base at J, leaving 5 bases unmatched. This CDR3 comprises 18 residues. The CDR3 sequence is CASSVNGLAGGRTDTQYF. The CDR3 nucleotides are TGTGCCAGCAGCGTAAATGGACTAGCGGGGGGCCGCACAGATACGCAGTATTTT.

This chain links TRBV7-3 with TRBJ2-7; 10 bases fit TRBD2. CDR1 is SGHTA, CDR2 FQGTGA, per germline. The CDR3 totals 16 residues. V shed 1 base, J shed 5 bases, and the junction held 8 bases outside the gene matches. The CDR3 loop is CASSLRGPSGSHEQYF. CDR3 DNA: TGTGCCAGCAGCTTAAGGGGACCTAGCGGGAGCCACGAGCAGTACTTC. The full variable domain, with the rest looked up from reference TRBV7-3 and TRBJ2-7, is GAGVSQTPSNKVTEKGKYVELRCDPISGHTALYWYRQSLGQGPEFLIYFQGTGAADDSGLPNDRFFAVRPEGSVSTLKIQRTERGDSAVYLCASSLRGPSGSHEQYFGPGTRLTVT.

This rearrangement joins TRBV21-1 to TRBJ2-5. TRBV21-1 is classified as a pseudogene. This CDR3 contains 14 residues. The CDR3 DNA follows: TGTGCCACAACAGCCCAGCCAGACCAAGAGACCCAGTACTTC. Its translation is CATTAQPDQETQYF.

V is TRBV11-2 and J is TRBJ2-5, with 13 bases identical to TRBD2. The CDR3 contains 17 residues. CDR1 is SGHAT, CDR2 FQNNGV, per germline. Trimming at V came to 1 base and at J to 2 bases, leaving 4 bases not matched to a gene. In nucleotides, the CDR3 is TGTGCCAGCAGCTTAGGAGGGACTAGCGGGATGCAAGAGACCCAGTACTTC. Amino acid sequence: CASSLGGTSGMQETQYF.

The chain recombines TRBV4-2 with TRBJ1-2, with 7 bases fitting TRBD1. V dropped 4 bases and J dropped 2; count of bases not matched to a gene: 16. CDR1 and CDR2 (germline): LGHNA, YNFKEQ. This CDR3 comprises 18 residues. CDR3 in DNA: TGTGCCAGCAGCCGCACGATAGGGGGCAGTGGAGACAACTATGGCTACACCTTC. Its translation: CASSRTIGGSGDNYGYTF.

This chain connects TRBV4-3 to TRBJ2-3; 7 bases are shared with TRBD1. The CDR3 totals 14 residues. Germline trimming cut 3 bases from V and 4 bases from J; bases unmatched to any gene: 4. The germline CDR1 and CDR2 sequences are LGHNA and YSLEER. In DNA, the CDR3 is TGCGCCAGCAGCCAGGGACAGTTCCCAGATACGCAGTATTTT. Its protein product is CASSQGQFPDTQYF.

The sample holds many counts of this clonotype. The chain couples TRBV24-1 to TRBJ2-5, with a possible D match to TRBD1 (5 bases). Germline CDR1 KGHDR, CDR2 SFDVKD. The CDR3 is 14 amino acids. V lost 7 bases and J lost 0, with 11 bases in between. The CDR3 sequence: CATSDDSYQETQYF. The CDR3 DNA reads TGTGCCACCAGCGACGACAGCTACCAAGAGACCCAGTACTTC.

The chain couples TRBV20-1 to TRBJ2-2; perhaps D is TRBD1 or TRBD2 (5 bases each). The V end lost 0 bases, the J end lost 4 bases, and 12 bases lay between the germline ends. This CDR3 spans 15 amino acids. Germline CDR1 is DFQATT and CDR2 is SNEGSKA (reference sequence). The CDR3 reads CSARDGGVGTGELFF. As DNA, the CDR3 is TGCAGTGCTAGAGATGGGGGTGTGGGCACCGGGGAGCTGTTTTTT.

This clonotype was counted ten times or more. The chain is built from TRBV29-1 and TRBJ2-3; 10 bases are shared with TRBD1. There are 14 residues in the CDR3. V lost 4 bases and J lost 8; bases outside the gene matches: 9. Germline V CDR1 and CDR2: SQVTM, ANQGSEA. CDR3 sequence (DNA): TGCAGCGTTGCGAGGAGACAGGGGGCTGTTACGCAGTATTTT. This gives the protein CSVARRQGAVTQYF.

This clonotype has a handful of counts. The V gene is TRBV29-1, the J gene TRBJ2-7, with D possibly matching TRBD1 (6 bases). The CDR3 totals 13 residues. Germline V gene sequence: CDR1 SQVTM, CDR2 ANQGSEA. The V gene lost 7 bases and the J gene lost 6 bases, with 19 bases spanning the gap. This chain's CDR3 is CSAEGDNRREQYF. Here the CDR3 DNA reads TGCAGCGCCGAAGGGGACAACCGGCGCGAGCAGTACTTC.

V usage is TRBV29-1 and J usage is TRBJ2-3; no clear D. CDR1 is SQVTM and CDR2 is ANQGSEA in the germline V gene. The CDR3 length is 13 residues. Trimming took off 3 bases at V and 0 bases at J, with 7 bases between the two ends. The CDR3 region has the DNA TGCAGCGTTGAGCCGAGGAGCACAGATACGCAGTATTTT. Amino acid sequence: CSVEPRSTDTQYF.